This T cell receptor (beta chain) was obtained from a study of naive and memory T cell subsets. This clonotype was seen repeatedly, ten times or more. What it recognizes is unknown. Study-level findings and limits: Over 85% of naive TCR sequences appeared only once, unlike memory subsets. No ground truth validated the naive and memory repertoire findings.

In germline, CDR1 is MNHNY, CDR2 SVGAGI (reference sequence). J lost 2 bases, V lost 6 bases, and 9 bases had no gene match. The CDR3 consists of 15 residues. Two oligonucleotides, mixed equimolar, formed the beta constant-region primer covering TRBC1 and TRBC2. Four rounds of PCR amplified the ligated cDNA using nested alpha and beta constant-region primers plus SP2. Each CDR3 protein gets one entry after TCRdb re-called the UMI-ligation and nested PCR reads with MiXCR. Among roughly 31,000 distinct CDR3 sequences listed, about 10% were seen once. Material for sequencing was effector memory CD4+ T cells from blood. Subset reported: effector memory, CD45RA- CD27-. This chain uses TRBV6-6 with TRBJ2-7, with 8 bases identical to TRBD1. The receptor was isolated from a human donor in good health. The CDR3 DNA sequence: TGTGCCAGCAGCCCTGGACAGGGTTTTACCTACGAGCAGTACTTC. Protein sequence: CASSPGQGFTYEQYF.